Listed here are 2 T cell receptor beta chains from one sample, sequenced in a study of response to subunit inactivated influenza vaccine. One entry per CDR3 protein results from TCRdb running MiXCR on the RT-PCR reads. The sample has over 800,000 distinct CDR3 sequences; 21% are singletons. The material was PBMCs from blood, obtained roughly 5 days after vaccination. Receptors were obtained from a man between 50 and 59 years old who received an inactivated influenza vaccine.

This clonotype was observed a handful of times. CDR3 sequence reads: CASRDHGGADGANVLTF. CDR3 sequence (DNA): TGTGCCAGCAGGGACCATGGGGGGGCGGATGGGGCCAACGTCCTGACTTTC. The chain joins TRBV12-3 or TRBV12-4 to TRBJ2-6, with D perhaps TRBD2 (7 bases). The CDR3 spans 17 residues. The V and J ends lost 6 bases and 3 bases respectively, with 18 bases between them.

This clonotype was observed a handful of times. The V gene is TRBV29-1, the J gene TRBJ1-2, with a weak D call TRBD1 (5 bases). Trimming cost V 4 bases and J 6 bases, with 9 bases left between them. This CDR3 is built from 11 residues. Germline V gene data show CDR1 as SQVTM and CDR2 as ANQGSEA. CDR3: CSVGGTDGYTF. In nucleotides, the CDR3 is TGCAGCGTTGGAGGGACGGATGGCTACACCTTC.